The 23 T cell receptor beta chains below were found in one sample sequenced in a study of blood T cell repertoires in COVID-19. Produced via immunoSEQ multiplex PCR; TCRdb's table is partial and in-frame only. The sample contains some 97,000 clones, approximately 86% of which appear only once. Sequenced: peripheral blood. The receptors come from a man in his fifties with active or convalescent COVID-19.

The chain employs TRBV5-4 and TRBJ2-3, with 12 bases matching TRBD2. Germline CDR1 is SGHNT and CDR2 is YYREEE (reference sequence). The CDR3 runs 18 residues. With V trimmed by 1 base and J by 3 bases, 9 bases remained unmatched. The CDR3 spells CASSLFTSGRLGTDTQYF. The CDR3 DNA reads as TGTGCCAGCAGCTTGTTCACTAGCGGGAGGTTGGGAACAGATACGCAGTATTTT.

The chain combines TRBV27 with TRBJ1-2, with D perhaps TRBD1 (5 bases). Germline V gives CDR1 MNHEY, CDR2 SMNVEV (reference sequence). The CDR3 has 13 amino acids. V was clipped by 0 bases and J by 7 bases, with 9 bases between them. CDR3 residues: CASSLSRQSGYTF. The CDR3 DNA sequence: TGTGCCAGCAGTTTATCCCGACAGAGTGGCTACACCTTC.

The rearrangement links TRBV4-1 to TRBJ2-7; D is possibly TRBD2 (5 bases). The CDR3 covers 15 residues. The V and J ends lost 3 bases and 0 bases respectively, with 12 bases between them. Germline CDR1 and CDR2: MGHRA and YSYEKL. DNA for the CDR3: TGCGCCAGCAGCCAGACGGGGTACGCCTCCTACGAGCAGTACTTC. Amino acids: CASSQTGYASYEQYF.

J is TRBJ2-7 and V is TRBV11-2; 10 nucleotides align to TRBD1. The junction had 7 bases not matched to a gene; V was cut back by 2 bases and J by 0 bases. Germline lookup yields CDR1 SGHAT and CDR2 FQNNGV. The CDR3 runs to 17 residues. In nucleotides, the CDR3 is TGTGCCAGCAGCTTATGGTCGGGACAGGGGCTCTCCTACGAGCAGTACTTC. Residues: CASSLWSGQGLSYEQYF.

The chain is built from TRBV5-1 and TRBJ2-7, with a weak D call TRBD1 (5 bases). Germline CDR1 is SGHRS and CDR2 is YFSETQ. The CDR3 length is 14 residues. Deletions cut 4 bases from V and 1 base from J, with 12 bases between. The CDR3, as DNA: TGCGCCAGCAGCGGGGCCCGGCAATCCTACGAGCAGTACTTC. This encodes CASSGARQSYEQYF.

The V gene is TRBV9, the J gene TRBJ2-5; weak D call: TRBD1 (5 bases). CDR3 length: 15 residues. Germline V gene lookup returns CDR1 SGDLS and CDR2 YYNGEE. V was trimmed by 1 base and J by 0 bases, leaving 10 bases between them. In nucleotides, the CDR3 is TGTGCCAGCAGCGTAAGGGGTAGACACCAAGAGACCCAGTACTTC. Protein: CASSVRGRHQETQYF.

The chain is built from TRBV5-1 and TRBJ1-5; 8 bases are shared with TRBD1. The length of the CDR3 is 16 residues. Germline loops: CDR1 SGHRS, CDR2 YFSETQ. V lost 0 bases, J lost 3 bases, and 5 bases stayed unmatched. CDR3 in DNA: TGCGCCAGCAGCTTGGCGGGGACAGGTCCCAATCAGCCCCAGCATTTT. Translating gives CASSLAGTGPNQPQHF.

The CDR3 here is CAIRGQNSPLHF. For the CDR3, the DNA is TGTGCCATCAGGGGACAGAATTCACCCCTCCACTTT. The chain combines TRBV10-3 with TRBJ1-6; 7 positions agree with TRBD1. The length of the CDR3 is 12 residues. With V trimmed by 6 bases and J by 7 bases, 0 bases remained unmatched. Germline V gene data show CDR1 as ENHRY and CDR2 as SYGVKD.

This clone has more than one count but fewer than ten. CDR3 residues: CASSLVGQTNLAYGYTF. The CDR3 nucleotides are TGTGCCAGCAGCTTGGTCGGACAGACTAACCTAGCCTATGGCTACACCTTC. The chain joins TRBV5-6 to TRBJ1-2; a weak D match, TRBD1 (6 bases). Germline CDR1 SGHDT, CDR2 YYEEEE. The CDR3 runs to 17 residues. Between the trimmed V and J ends, which lost 0 bases and 4 bases, there was a span of 19 bases.

For this clone: The sample has other DNA sequences that encode this CDR3 too. CDR3 DNA sequence: TGTGCCAGTAGTAGCGGAAGCACAGATACGCAGTATTTT. Amino acid sequence: CASSSGSTDTQYF. This chain uses TRBV19 with TRBJ2-3, with D hard to call. Germline V CDR1 and CDR2: LNHDA, SQIVND (reference sequence). This CDR3 contains 13 residues. V lost 4 bases and J lost 0, with 5 bases in between.

This rearrangement joins TRBV7-2 to TRBJ1-2; D is possibly TRBD1 (5 bases). Trimming removed 5 bases at V and 2 bases at J, with 9 bases between. The CDR3 spans 13 residues. Per germline, CDR1 SGHTA and CDR2 FQGNSA. CDR3 DNA sequence: TGTGCCAGCAGCGACGGGGGAAACTATGGCTACACCTTC. This sequence encodes CASSDGGNYGYTF.

In this sample, this clone turned up a few times. The rearrangement joins TRBV9 to TRBJ2-1; TRBD2 is a possible D gene (6 bases). Germline lookup yields CDR1 SGDLS and CDR2 YYNGEE. V gave up 4 bases and J gave up 8 bases, with 22 bases separating them. The CDR3 extends over 16 amino acids. The CDR3 region is CASSLRTTSSPDEQFF. CDR3 DNA sequence: TGTGCCAGCAGCCTACGGACTACCTCATCCCCAGATGAGCAGTTCTTC.

The rearrangement joins TRBV25-1 to TRBJ2-7; TRBD1 agrees at 12 bases. The CDR3 extends over 15 amino acids. The V and J ends lost 7 bases and 5 bases, in that order; junction bases with no gene match: 9. Germline assignment: CDR1 MGHDK and CDR2 SYGVNS. The CDR3 loop reads CASTEGGTGGDEQYF. CDR3 coding DNA: TGTGCCAGCACCGAAGGGGGGACAGGGGGCGACGAGCAGTACTTC.

The chain carries TRBV18 and TRBJ2-3; 7 bases fit TRBD1. Germline-derived CDR1 and CDR2 are KGHSH and LQKENI. The CDR3 spans 15 residues. Unmatched junction bases numbered 5, after V lost 2 bases and J lost 3 bases. CDR3 nucleotide sequence: TGTGCCAGCTCACCAACAGGGGTCGGGACAGATACGCAGTATTTT. Translation gives CASSPTGVGTDTQYF. Supplemented by reference TRBV18 and TRBJ2-3, the full variable domain reads NAGVMQNPRHLVRRRGQEARLRCSPMKGHSHVYWYRQLPEEGLKFMVYLQKENIIDESGMPKERFSAEFPKEGPSILRIQQVVRGDSAAYFCASSPTGVGTDTQYFGPGTRLTVL.

The rearrangement uses TRBV14 and TRBJ2-2; maybe TRBD2 (7 bases). This CDR3 region has 16 residues. Trimming removed 0 bases from V and 6 bases from J, with 14 bases in between. Germline V CDR1 and CDR2: SGHDN, FVKESK. The CDR3: CASSQEGTGRAGELFF. The CDR3 bases are TGTGCCAGCAGCCAAGAGGGCACAGGGAGGGCCGGGGAGCTGTTTTTT.

V gene TRBV5-8 combines with J gene TRBJ2-1, with 11 bases fitting TRBD2. CDR3 length equals 16 residues. V shed 4 bases and J 3 bases; nucleotides not matched to a gene: 6. Germline assignment: CDR1 SGHTS and CDR2 YDEGEE. This CDR3 reads CASSPRLAGNYNEQFF. The CDR3 nucleotides are TGTGCCAGCAGCCCAAGACTAGCGGGAAACTACAATGAGCAGTTCTTC.

This clone was observed a handful of times. The V call is TRBV5-1, the J call TRBJ2-7; tentative D call: TRBD1 (6 bases). V lost 0 bases and J 5 bases, leaving 15 bases between the germline ends. Germline-derived CDR1 and CDR2 are SGHRS and YFSETQ. This CDR3 region has 15 residues. This chain's CDR3 is CASSLVRGPPHEQYF. The CDR3 nucleotides read TGCGCCAGCAGCTTGGTCAGGGGACCCCCCCACGAGCAGTACTTC.

The chain has TRBV13 and TRBJ2-1; 8 nucleotides align to TRBD2. Germline V gene data show CDR1 as PRHDT and CDR2 as FYEKMQ (reference sequence). The CDR3 length is 15 residues. The V gene end was trimmed by 0 bases and the J gene end by 9 bases; junction bases not matched to a gene: 7. As DNA, the CDR3 is TGTGCCAGCAGCTTAGGGGATCTAGCGGGCGGTGAGCAGTTCTTC. This encodes CASSLGDLAGGEQFF.

The DNA for the CDR3 is TGCGCCAGCAGCTTCACTGGGGGCGCAGATACGCAGTATTTT. This gives the protein CASSFTGGADTQYF. The chain has TRBV5-1 and TRBJ2-3; weak D call: TRBD1 (6 bases). Germline loops: CDR1 SGHRS, CDR2 YFSETQ. V was clipped by 2 bases and J by 4 bases, with 11 bases between them. This CDR3 is built from 14 residues. The full variable domain, its missing parts supplied by reference TRBV5-1 and TRBJ2-3, is KAGVTQTPRYLIKTRGQQVTLSCSPISGHRSVSWYQQTPGQGLQFLFEYFSETQRNKGNFPGRFSGRQFSNSRSEMNVSTLELGDSALYLCASSFTGGADTQYFGPGTRLTVL.

The J gene is TRBJ2-2, the V gene TRBV2; 8 bases agree with TRBD2. V was clipped by 0 bases and J by 1 base; unmatched bases: 7. The V gene's germline CDR1 is SNHLY and CDR2 FYNNEI. The CDR3 extends over 18 amino acids. The CDR3 here is CASSEALPGGGNTGELFF. In nucleotides, the CDR3 is TGTGCCAGCAGTGAAGCGCTTCCGGGAGGGGGGAACACCGGGGAGCTGTTTTTT.

The J gene is TRBJ1-2, the V gene TRBV25-1; 7 nucleotides line up with TRBD1. CDR3 length: 12 residues. Germline V gene lookup returns CDR1 MGHDK and CDR2 SYGVNS. The trim removed 8 bases at V and 8 bases at J, leaving 8 bases unmatched. The CDR3 nucleotides are TGTGCCAGCTGGACAGGTTCTCGGGGCTACACCTTC. This gives the protein CASWTGSRGYTF.

The rearrangement joins TRBV18 to TRBJ2-7; maybe TRBD1 (6 bases). CDR3 size: 12 residues. Germline assignment: CDR1 KGHSH and CDR2 LQKENI. Trimming stripped 3 bases from V and 13 bases from J, with 16 bases between. This chain's CDR3 is CASSPPGQRRYF. The CDR3 nucleotides are TGTGCCAGCTCACCCCCCGGACAGCGGCGTTACTTC.

V is TRBV9 and J is TRBJ2-3; 11 bases line up with TRBD2. CDR1 SGDLS and CDR2 YYNGEE come from the germline V gene. CDR3 length: 16 amino acids. The V and J ends lost 4 bases and 1 base, in that order; junction bases with no gene match: 5. CDR3: CASSPILAGGTDTQYF. In nucleotides, the CDR3 is TGTGCCAGCAGCCCCATACTAGCGGGAGGCACAGATACGCAGTATTTT.